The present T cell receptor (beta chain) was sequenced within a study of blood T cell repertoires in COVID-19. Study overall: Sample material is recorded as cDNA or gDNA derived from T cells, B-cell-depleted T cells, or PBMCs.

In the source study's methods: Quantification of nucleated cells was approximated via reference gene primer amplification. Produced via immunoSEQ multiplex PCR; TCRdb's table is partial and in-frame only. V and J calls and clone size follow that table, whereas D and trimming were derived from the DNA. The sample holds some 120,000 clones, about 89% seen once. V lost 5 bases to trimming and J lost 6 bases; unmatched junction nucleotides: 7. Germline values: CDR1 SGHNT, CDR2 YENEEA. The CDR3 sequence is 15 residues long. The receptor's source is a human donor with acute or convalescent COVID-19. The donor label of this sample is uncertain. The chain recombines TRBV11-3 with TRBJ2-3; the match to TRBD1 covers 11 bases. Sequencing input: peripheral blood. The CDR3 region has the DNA TGTGCCAGCAGCCCCGGACAGGGGGCTTTTGATACGCAGTATTTT. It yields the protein CASSPGQGAFDTQYF.